Shown below are 10 T cell receptor beta chains from a single sample sequenced in a study of cytomegalovirus exposure and HLA in healthy donors (dated by TCRdb to 2015 to 2018). Library construction relied on the immunoSEQ multiplex PCR assay. For the multiplex PCR, a mixture combining 60 forward primers for TCR Vbeta segments and 13 reverse primers for TCR Jbeta segments was used. In its TCRdb copy, this immuneACCESS table keeps in-frame sequences only and misses some clones. Where compared with another copy, unresolved V genes explain less than half of these, and the others have no known cause. Present in this sample are 150,000 or so clones, around three quarters of which were seen just once. Under 3% of the sample lies in the top ten. The sequenced sample was PBMCs. These receptors were collected from a man in his forties or fifties in good health and CMV-seropositive.

The V and J genes are TRBV4-2 and TRBJ2-3, with TRBD2 matching 14 bases. Per germline, CDR1 LGHNA and CDR2 YNFKEQ. The CDR3 length is 19 residues. Trimming cost V 0 bases and J 1 base; bases outside gene matches: 6. CDR3 in DNA: TGTGCCAGCAGCCAAGAAGGGACTAGCGGGGGAGGCGGCACAGATACGCAGTATTTT. Its protein product is CASSQEGTSGGGGTDTQYF.

The chain links TRBV10-2 to TRBJ2-3, with D possibly matching TRBD1 (6 bases). With 2 bases removed from V and 4 bases from J, the gap between germline ends came to 10 bases. Per the germline V gene, CDR1 is WSHSY and CDR2 is SAAADI. This CDR3 spans 14 amino acids. CDR3 protein: CASSEGQSSDTQYF. Written as DNA, the CDR3 is TGCGCCAGCAGTGAGGGACAGTCGTCAGATACGCAGTATTTT.

The chain recombines TRBV2 with TRBJ2-5; 10 bases line up with TRBD2. The V gene's germline CDR1 is SNHLY and CDR2 FYNNEI. CDR3 length: 16 amino acids. The junction had 8 bases not matched to a gene; V was cut back by 6 bases and J by 1 base. The CDR3: CASRGGLAGAQETQYF. DNA of the CDR3: TGTGCCAGCAGGGGGGGGCTAGCGGGAGCCCAAGAGACCCAGTACTTC.

The table lists this clone with a few counts. The gene calls are TRBV28 and TRBJ2-7; 10 bases match TRBD2. V lost 6 bases, J lost 4 bases, and 15 bases stayed unmatched. Germline V gives CDR1 MDHEN, CDR2 SYDVKM. The CDR3 totals 17 residues. CDR3 nucleotides: TGTGCCAGCAGCCCTCTTCCAGGGGGACTAGCGTCGTACGAGCAGTACTTC. Translation gives CASSPLPGGLASYEQYF.

The J gene is TRBJ1-1, the V gene TRBV6-5; D remains ambiguous. The CDR3 has 11 residues. Trimming removed 5 bases from V and 8 bases from J, with 9 bases in between. Germline lookup yields CDR1 MNHEY and CDR2 SVGAGI. The DNA for the CDR3 is TGTGCCAGCAGTATGACCGGGGAAGCTTTCTTT. It is translated as CASSMTGEAFF.

This chain uses TRBV7-2 with TRBJ2-7, with 7 bases lining up with TRBD1. Germline values: CDR1 SGHTA, CDR2 FQGNSA. CDR3 length: 14 amino acids. J lost 2 bases, V lost 4 bases, and 5 bases had no gene match. The CDR3 loop reads CASSSGQRTYEQYF. CDR3 nucleotide sequence: TGTGCCAGCAGCTCGGGACAGCGTACCTACGAGCAGTACTTC.

The rearrangement uses TRBV4-2 and TRBJ2-5; TRBD1 might be the D (6 bases). The CDR3 consists of 16 residues. Germline V gene data show CDR1 as LGHNA and CDR2 as YNFKEQ. The V end lost 1 base, the J end lost 1 base, and 13 bases lay between the germline ends. CDR3 amino acids: CASSQGTGTSQETQYF. The CDR3 region has the DNA TGTGCCAGCAGCCAAGGAACCGGGACAAGCCAAGAGACCCAGTACTTC.

The chain joins TRBV25-1 to TRBJ2-3; 10 bases line up with TRBD1. Losses at the gene ends were 10 bases for V and 5 bases for J; bases not matched to a gene: 9. CDR3 size: 14 residues. Germline CDR1 and CDR2: MGHDK and SYGVNS. CDR3 amino acids: CATSRQGAGDTQYF. The CDR3 DNA is TGTGCCACCTCACGACAGGGGGCTGGAGATACGCAGTATTTT.

The genes are TRBV6-5 and TRBJ1-4; TRBD1 is a possible D gene (6 bases). The germline V gene has CDR1 MNHEY and CDR2 SVGAGI. V was trimmed by 11 bases and J by 8 bases, leaving 18 bases between them. This CDR3 is 13 amino acids long. CDR3 amino acids: CASTRGKREKLFF. The CDR3 DNA is TGTGCCTCCACCAGGGGTAAACGAGAAAAACTGTTTTTT.

The rearrangement links TRBV9 to TRBJ1-3, with D unclear. V shed 0 bases and J shed 0 bases, with 7 bases lying between them. Germline CDR1 reads SGDLS; CDR2 reads YYNGEE. CDR3 length: 15 amino acids. The CDR3 nucleotides read TGTGCCAGCAGCGTAGTGGGCAGCTCTGGAAACACCATATATTTT. It codes for CASSVVGSSGNTIYF.